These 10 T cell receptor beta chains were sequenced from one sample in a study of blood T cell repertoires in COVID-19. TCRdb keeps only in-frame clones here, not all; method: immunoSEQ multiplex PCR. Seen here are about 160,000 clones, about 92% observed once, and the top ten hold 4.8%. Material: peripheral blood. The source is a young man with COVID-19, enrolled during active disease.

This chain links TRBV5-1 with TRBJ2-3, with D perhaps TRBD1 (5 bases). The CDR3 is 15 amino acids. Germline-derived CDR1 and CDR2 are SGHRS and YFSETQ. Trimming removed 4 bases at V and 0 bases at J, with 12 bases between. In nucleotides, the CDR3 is TGCGCCAGCAGCAGCAGGGTTTCGAGCACAGATACGCAGTATTTT. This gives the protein CASSSRVSSTDTQYF.

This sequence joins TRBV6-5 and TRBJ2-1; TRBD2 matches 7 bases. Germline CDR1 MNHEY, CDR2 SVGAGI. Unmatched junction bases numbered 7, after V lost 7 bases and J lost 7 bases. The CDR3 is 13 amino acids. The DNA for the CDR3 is TGTGCCAGCACCCAGACTAGCCCGAATGAGCAGTTCTTC. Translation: CASTQTSPNEQFF.

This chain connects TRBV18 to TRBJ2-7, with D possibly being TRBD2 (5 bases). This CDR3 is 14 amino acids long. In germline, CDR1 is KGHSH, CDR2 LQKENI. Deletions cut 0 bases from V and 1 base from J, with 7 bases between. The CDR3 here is CASSPPSGSYEQYF. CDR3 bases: TGTGCCAGCTCACCACCGTCGGGGTCCTACGAGCAGTACTTC.

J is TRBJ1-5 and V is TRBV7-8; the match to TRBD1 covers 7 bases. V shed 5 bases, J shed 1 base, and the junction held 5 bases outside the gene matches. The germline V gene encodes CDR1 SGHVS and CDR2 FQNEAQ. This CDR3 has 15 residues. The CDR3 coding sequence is TGTGCCAGCAGCGCCACGACAGGGAGCAATCAGCCCCAGCATTTT. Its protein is CASSATTGSNQPQHF.

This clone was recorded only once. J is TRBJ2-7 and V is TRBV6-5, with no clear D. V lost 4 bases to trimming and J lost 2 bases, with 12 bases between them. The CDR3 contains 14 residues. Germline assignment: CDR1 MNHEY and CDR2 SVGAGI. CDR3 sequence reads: CASSFSGATYEQYF. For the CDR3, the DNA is TGTGCCAGCAGTTTCTCCGGAGCTACCTACGAGCAGTACTTC.

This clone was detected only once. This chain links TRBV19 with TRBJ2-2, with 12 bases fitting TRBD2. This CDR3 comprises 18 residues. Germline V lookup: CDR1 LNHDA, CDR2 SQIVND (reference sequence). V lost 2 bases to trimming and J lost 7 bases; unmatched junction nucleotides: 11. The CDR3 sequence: CASSILGLAGGPDGELFF. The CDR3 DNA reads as TGTGCCAGTAGTATATTGGGGCTAGCGGGGGGGCCGGACGGGGAGCTGTTTTTT.

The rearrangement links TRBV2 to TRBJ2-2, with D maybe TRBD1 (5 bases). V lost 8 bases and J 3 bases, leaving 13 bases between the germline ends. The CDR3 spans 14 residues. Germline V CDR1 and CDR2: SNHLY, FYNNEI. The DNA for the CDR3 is TGTGCCAGCGGAGACAGACAGTACACCGGGGAGCTGTTTTTT. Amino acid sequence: CASGDRQYTGELFF. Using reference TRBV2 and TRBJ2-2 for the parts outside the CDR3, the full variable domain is EPEVTQTPSHQVTQMGQEVILRCVPISNHLYFYWYRQILGQKVEFLVSFYNNEISEKSEIFDDQFSVERPDGSNFTLKIRSTKLEDSAMYFCASGDRQYTGELFFGEGSRLTVL.

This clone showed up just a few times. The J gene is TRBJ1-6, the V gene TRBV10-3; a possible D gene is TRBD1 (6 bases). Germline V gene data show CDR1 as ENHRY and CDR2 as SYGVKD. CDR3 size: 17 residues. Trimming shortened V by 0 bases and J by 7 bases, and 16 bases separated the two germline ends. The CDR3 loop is CAISESGLGAGNSPLHF. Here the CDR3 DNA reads TGTGCCATCAGTGAGTCCGGCTTGGGGGCAGGGAATTCACCCCTCCACTTT.

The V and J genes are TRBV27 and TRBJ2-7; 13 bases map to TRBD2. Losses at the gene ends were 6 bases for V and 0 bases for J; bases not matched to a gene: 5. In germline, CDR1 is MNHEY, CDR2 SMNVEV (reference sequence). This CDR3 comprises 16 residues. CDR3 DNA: TGTGCCAGCAGCCCCGGACTAGCGGGGGCCTCCTACGAGCAGTACTTC. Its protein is CASSPGLAGASYEQYF.

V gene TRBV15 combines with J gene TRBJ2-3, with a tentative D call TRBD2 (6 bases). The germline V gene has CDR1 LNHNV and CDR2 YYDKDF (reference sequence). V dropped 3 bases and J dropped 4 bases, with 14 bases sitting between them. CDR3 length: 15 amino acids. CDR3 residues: CATSRDYGGPDTQYF. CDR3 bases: TGTGCCACCAGCAGGGACTACGGGGGACCAGATACGCAGTATTTT.